Below, 4 T cell receptor beta chains from the same sample are listed, as sequenced in a study of T cells in localized non-small cell lung cancer (dated by TCRdb to between 2020 and 2021). The library was produced with the immunoSEQ multiplex PCR assay. TCRdb re-hosts the immuneACCESS table, in-frame sequences only. Its copies lack some clones; in the studies checked, an unresolved V gene accounts for under half of them, and the cause for the rest is not known. Counted in this sample were 9,400 or so clones; approximately 89% of them appeared once. 2% to 2.5% of the sample goes to the ten largest clones. This material consisted of peripheral blood, taken before any cancer treatment. All receptors come from a female donor of 60 years or more with stage II squamous cell lung carcinoma.

The rearrangement uses TRBV30 and TRBJ2-1; D unresolved. The germline V gene has CDR1 GTSNPN and CDR2 SVGIG (reference sequence). The CDR3 runs to 11 residues. V was pared by 3 bases and J by 9 bases, with 9 bases between. CDR3 bases: TGTGCCTGGAGGTTCGGAACTGAGCAGTTCTTC. Translating gives CAWRFGTEQFF.

The chain is built from TRBV19 and TRBJ1-4; D is ambiguous. V was shortened by 1 base and J by 7 bases, with 16 bases between the two germline ends. The CDR3 has 16 residues. Germline values: CDR1 LNHDA, CDR2 SQIVND (reference sequence). The CDR3 here is CASSIGGLSFGEKLFF. The CDR3 nucleotides are TGTGCCAGTAGTATAGGAGGCTTGAGTTTCGGTGAAAAACTGTTTTTT.

The V and J genes are TRBV27 and TRBJ2-5; 11 positions agree with TRBD2. The CDR3 is 14 amino acids. Germline CDR1 reads MNHEY; CDR2 reads SMNVEV (reference sequence). The ends lost 3 bases at V and 4 bases at J; junction bases unmatched: 1. CDR3 sequence: CASSLTSGTETQYF. CDR3 sequence (DNA): TGTGCCAGCAGTTTGACTAGCGGGACAGAGACCCAGTACTTC.

The CDR3 region is CASSQEGGRISGPLHF. The CDR3 region has the DNA TGCGCCAGCAGCCAAGAGGGTGGGCGGATCTCCGGGCCCCTCCACTTT. This chain uses TRBV4-1 with TRBJ1-6; D is unresolved. The germline CDR1 and CDR2 sequences are MGHRA and YSYEKL. V was pared by 0 bases and J by 13 bases, with 19 bases between. CDR3 size: 16 residues.